The 10 T cell receptor beta chains in this list originate from one sample, sequenced in a study of regulatory T cells in long-lasting Graves disease. Arm-PCR of CDR3 regions with iRepertoire HTBI primers generated TCR beta libraries. TCRdb reanalysed the multiplex PCR reads using MiXCR and keeps one entry per CDR3 protein. The data contain 240,000 or so distinct CDR3 sequences, just over 20% of them seen just once; the ten biggest clones take up approximately 15%. Specified time point: newly diagnosed GD, antithyroid drugs for less than 3 months. Generation of the TCR library employed RNA extracted from PBMCs. This specimen was peripheral blood mononuclear cells (PBMCs), taken at new diagnosis, from a patient treated with antithyroid drugs. The receptors were sampled from a female donor with Graves disease.

The gene calls are TRBV7-9 and TRBJ2-1, with TRBD2 matching 15 bases. CDR3 length: 19 residues. Trimming removed 4 bases from V and 6 bases from J; junction bases left unmatched: 13. Germline values: CDR1 SEHNR, CDR2 FQNEAQ (reference sequence). The CDR3 is CASSSEWDGLAGGSNEQFF. The CDR3 bases are TGTGCCAGCAGCTCAGAGTGGGACGGACTAGCGGGAGGGTCCAATGAGCAGTTCTTC.

J is TRBJ1-5 and V is TRBV20-1, with 10 positions matching TRBD1. The CDR3 runs to 19 residues. The V segment lost 3 bases and the J segment 2 bases; nucleotides outside the gene matches: 16. Per germline, CDR1 DFQATT and CDR2 SNEGSKA (reference sequence). This CDR3 reads CSASGSGTGVPPRNQPQHF. For the CDR3, the DNA is TGCAGTGCTAGTGGGTCCGGGACAGGGGTTCCCCCCCGCAATCAGCCCCAGCATTTT.

This clonotype was picked up many times. The chain is built from TRBV11-2 and TRBJ1-5; D gene unclear. Trimming took off 1 base at V and 0 bases at J, with 7 bases between the two ends. The CDR3 extends over 15 amino acids. The germline V gene encodes CDR1 SGHAT and CDR2 FQNNGV. The CDR3 loop is CASSLGVGSNQPQHF. The CDR3 DNA reads TGTGCCAGCAGCTTAGGGGTAGGTAGCAATCAGCCCCAGCATTTT.

As regards this clonotype: The junction differs from germline at one of its ends, possibly a read error. The chain uses TRBV7-8 and TRBJ2-5; 8 bases are a match to TRBD2. Matching the DNA end better, TRBJ2-1 makes the J call doubtful. The V gene's germline CDR1 is SGHVS and CDR2 FQNEAQ. The CDR3 totals 16 residues. CDR3 region: CASSPSGGGIYSEQFF. CDR3 in DNA: TGTGCCAGCAGCCCGTCCGGGGGGGGGATATACAGTGAGCAGTTCTTC.

About this clonotype: A read error may be the cause here, since a much bigger clone is one base away. The chain employs TRBV7-9 and TRBJ2-2; D may correspond to TRBD1 or TRBD2 (5 bases each). CDR3 size: 14 residues. CDR1 is SEHNR and CDR2 is FQNEAQ in the germline V gene (reference sequence). In DNA, the CDR3 is TGTGCCAGCAGCCTAACAACGGACACCGGGGAGCTGTCTTTT. Translating gives CASSLTTDTGELSF.

This clonotype was recorded many times. This chain connects TRBV20-1 to TRBJ2-5; a weak D match, TRBD1 (6 bases). Germline V gives CDR1 DFQATT, CDR2 SNEGSKA (reference sequence). V gave up 2 bases and J gave up 2 bases, with 12 bases separating them. This CDR3 has 14 residues. CDR3 DNA: TGCAGTGCTAGACGGCGTGGACAGCAAGAGACCCAGTACTTC. Its protein is CSARRRGQQETQYF.

Many counts were recorded for this clonotype. This chain uses TRBV27 with TRBJ2-5; weak D call: TRBD2 (5 bases). Trimming pared 2 bases from V and 5 bases from J, leaving 15 bases between. The CDR3 totals 15 residues. CDR1 and CDR2 from the germline V gene are MNHEY and SMNVEV (reference sequence). The CDR3 nucleotides read TGTGCCAGCAGTTTAGTTCGGGGTACTAGGGAGACCCAGTACTTC. Its protein product is CASSLVRGTRETQYF.

As regards this clonotype: A much bigger clone sits one base away, suggesting this may be a read error. The rearrangement joins TRBV6-1 to TRBJ2-1; possible D gene TRBD1, 5 bases. This CDR3 contains 14 residues. Germline V gene lookup returns CDR1 MNHNS and CDR2 SASEGT. CDR3 nucleotide sequence: TGTGCCAGCATAGAGACAGCCTCCTACAATGGGCAGTTCTTC. As protein: CASIETASYNGQFF.

The sample holds many counts of this clonotype. The chain joins TRBV5-5 to TRBJ1-2; D possibly corresponds to TRBD1 (5 bases). The V and J ends lost 2 bases and 3 bases respectively, with 14 bases between them. The germline V gene encodes CDR1 SGHKS and CDR2 YYEKEE (reference sequence). This CDR3 has 15 amino acids. The CDR3 sequence: CASSFSSRDHYGYTF. The CDR3 DNA reads TGTGCCAGCAGCTTCTCTTCAAGGGACCACTATGGCTACACCTTC.

The V call is TRBV18, the J call TRBJ1-1; tentatively, D is TRBD1 (5 bases). CDR1 is KGHSH and CDR2 is LQKENI in the germline V gene. V lost 6 bases and J lost 3, with 14 bases in between. This CDR3 region has 14 residues. CDR3 in amino acids: CASSPSRGDTEAFF. The CDR3 nucleotides read TGTGCCAGCTCTCCCTCGCGAGGGGACACTGAAGCTTTCTTT.